This TCR beta chain comes out of a study of OX40 agonist ivuxolimab in advanced cancers. V shed 7 bases and J shed 2 bases, with 16 bases lying between them. CDR1 and CDR2 from the germline V gene are MRHNA and SNTAGT. The CDR3 sequence is 15 residues long. The cohort excluded patients with autoimmune disease history or systemic immunosuppression. This clone appeared a few times. Some clones are missing from TCRdb's copy, which holds only in-frame ones; the method was immunoSEQ multiplex PCR. The table has more than 80,000 clones, 80% to 90% seen once; the top ten hold 1.5% to 2%. This sequence joins TRBV6-4 and TRBJ2-3; D possibly corresponds to TRBD1 (6 bases). Specimen: CD4+ or CD8+ T cells sorted from blood, collected in a trial of the OX40 agonist ivuxolimab. The source is an adult with an advanced solid tumor such as melanoma, head and neck, liver or kidney cancer. The DNA of the CDR3 is TGTGCCAGCACGATACCGGGACAAGACACAGATACGCAGTATTTT. Translated: CASTIPGQDTDTQYF.